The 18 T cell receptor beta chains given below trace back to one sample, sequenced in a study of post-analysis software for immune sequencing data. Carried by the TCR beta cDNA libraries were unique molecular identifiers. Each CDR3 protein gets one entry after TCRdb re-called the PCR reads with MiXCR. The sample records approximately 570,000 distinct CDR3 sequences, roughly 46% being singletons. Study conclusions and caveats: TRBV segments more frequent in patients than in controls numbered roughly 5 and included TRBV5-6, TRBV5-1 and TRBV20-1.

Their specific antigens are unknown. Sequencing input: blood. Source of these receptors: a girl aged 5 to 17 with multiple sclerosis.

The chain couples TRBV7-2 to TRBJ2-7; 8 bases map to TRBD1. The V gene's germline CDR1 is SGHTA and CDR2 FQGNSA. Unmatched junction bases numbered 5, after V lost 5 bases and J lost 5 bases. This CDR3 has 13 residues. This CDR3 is CASSVGTGDEQYF. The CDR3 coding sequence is TGTGCCAGCAGCGTCGGGACAGGCGACGAGCAGTACTTC. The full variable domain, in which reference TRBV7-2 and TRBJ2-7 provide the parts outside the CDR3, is GAGVSQSPSNKVTEKGKDVELRCDPISGHTALYWYRQSLGQGLEFLIYFQGNSAPDKSGLPSDRFSAERTGGSVSTLTIQRTQQEDSAVYLCASSVGTGDEQYFGPGTRLTVT.

Here the CDR3 reads CASSSRKLNRDTEAFF. As DNA, the CDR3 is TGTGCCAGCAGCTCACGTAAGCTGAACAGGGACACTGAAGCTTTCTTT. This chain connects TRBV7-9 to TRBJ1-1; D is possibly TRBD1 (6 bases). Germline V gene sequence: CDR1 SEHNR, CDR2 FQNEAQ (reference sequence). CDR3 length equals 16 residues. Deletions cut 4 bases from V and 3 bases from J, with 18 bases between.

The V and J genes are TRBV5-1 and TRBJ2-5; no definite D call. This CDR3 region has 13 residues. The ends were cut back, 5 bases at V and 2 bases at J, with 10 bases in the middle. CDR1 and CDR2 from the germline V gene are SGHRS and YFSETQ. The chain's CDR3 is CASSNVGQETQYF. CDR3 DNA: TGCGCCAGCAGTAACGTTGGTCAAGAGACCCAGTACTTC.

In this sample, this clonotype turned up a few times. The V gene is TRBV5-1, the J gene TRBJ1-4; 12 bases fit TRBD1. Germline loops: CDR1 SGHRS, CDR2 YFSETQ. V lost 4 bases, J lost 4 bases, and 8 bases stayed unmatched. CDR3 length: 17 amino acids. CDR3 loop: CASSPGTGGSRNEKLFF. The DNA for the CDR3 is TGCGCCAGCAGCCCCGGGACAGGGGGCAGCCGTAATGAAAAACTGTTTTTT.

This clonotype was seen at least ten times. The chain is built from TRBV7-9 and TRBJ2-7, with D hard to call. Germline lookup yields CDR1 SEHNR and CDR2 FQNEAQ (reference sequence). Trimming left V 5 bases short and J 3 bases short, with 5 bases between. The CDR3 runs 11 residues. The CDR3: CASSDDYEQYF. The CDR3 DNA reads TGTGCCAGCAGCGACGACTACGAGCAGTACTTC.

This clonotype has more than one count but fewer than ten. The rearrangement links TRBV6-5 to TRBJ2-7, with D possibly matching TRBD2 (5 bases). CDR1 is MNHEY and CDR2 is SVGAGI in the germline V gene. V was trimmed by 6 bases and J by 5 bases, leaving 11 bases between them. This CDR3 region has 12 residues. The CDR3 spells CASRNGVNEQYF. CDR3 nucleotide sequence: TGTGCCAGCAGAAACGGGGTTAACGAGCAGTACTTC.

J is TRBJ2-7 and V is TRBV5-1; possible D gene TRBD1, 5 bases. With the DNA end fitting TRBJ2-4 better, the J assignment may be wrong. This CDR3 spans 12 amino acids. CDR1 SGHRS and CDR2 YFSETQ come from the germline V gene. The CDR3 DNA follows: TGCGCCAGCCTTTCGACAGAAAACATTCAGTACTTC. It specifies CASLSTENIQYF.

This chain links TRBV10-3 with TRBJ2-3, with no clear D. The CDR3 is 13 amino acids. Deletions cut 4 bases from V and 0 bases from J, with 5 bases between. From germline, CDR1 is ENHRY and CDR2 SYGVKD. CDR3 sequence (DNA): TGTGCCATCAGTGCGGCTAGCACAGATACGCAGTATTTT. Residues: CAISAASTDTQYF.

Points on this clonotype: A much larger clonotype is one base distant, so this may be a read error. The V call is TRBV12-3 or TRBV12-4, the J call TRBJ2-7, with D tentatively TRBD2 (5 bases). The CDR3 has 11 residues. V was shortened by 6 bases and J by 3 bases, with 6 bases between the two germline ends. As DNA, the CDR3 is TGTGCCAGCAGAGAGGGCTACGAGCAGTACTTC. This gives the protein CASREGYEQYF.

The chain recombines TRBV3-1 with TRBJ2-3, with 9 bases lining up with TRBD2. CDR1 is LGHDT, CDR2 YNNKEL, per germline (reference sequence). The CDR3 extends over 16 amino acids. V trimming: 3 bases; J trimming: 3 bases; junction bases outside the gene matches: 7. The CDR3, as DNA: TGTGCCAGCAGCCAGGCCACTAGCGGGTATACAGATACGCAGTATTTT. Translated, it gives CASSQATSGYTDTQYF.

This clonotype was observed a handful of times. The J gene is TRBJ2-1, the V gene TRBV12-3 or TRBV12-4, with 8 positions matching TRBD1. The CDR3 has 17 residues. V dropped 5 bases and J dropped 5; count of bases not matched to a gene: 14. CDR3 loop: CASSTRTRGLTHNEQFF. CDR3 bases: TGTGCCAGCAGTACACGAACCAGGGGGCTAACCCACAATGAGCAGTTCTTC.

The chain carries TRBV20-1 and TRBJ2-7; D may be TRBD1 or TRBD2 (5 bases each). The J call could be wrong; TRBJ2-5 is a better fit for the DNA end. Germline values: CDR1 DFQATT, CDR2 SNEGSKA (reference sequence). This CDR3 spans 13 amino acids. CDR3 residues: CSAHRRSPETQYF. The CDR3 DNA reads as TGCAGTGCACACAGGAGGAGCCCAGAGACCCAGTACTTC.

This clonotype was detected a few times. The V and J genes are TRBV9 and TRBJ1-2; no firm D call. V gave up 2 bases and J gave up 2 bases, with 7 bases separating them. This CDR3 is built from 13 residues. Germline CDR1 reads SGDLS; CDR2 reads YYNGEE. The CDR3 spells CASSVGGNYGYTF. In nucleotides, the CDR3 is TGTGCCAGCAGCGTTGGCGGGAACTATGGCTACACCTTC.

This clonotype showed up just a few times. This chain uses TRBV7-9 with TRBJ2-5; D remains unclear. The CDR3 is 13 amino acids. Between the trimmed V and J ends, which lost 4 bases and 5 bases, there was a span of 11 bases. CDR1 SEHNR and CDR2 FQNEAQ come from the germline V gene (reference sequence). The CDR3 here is CASSSRPTETQYF. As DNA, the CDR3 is TGTGCCAGCAGCTCCCGCCCTACGGAGACCCAGTACTTC. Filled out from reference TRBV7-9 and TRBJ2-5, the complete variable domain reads DTGVSQNPRHKITKRGQNVTFRCDPISEHNRLYWYRQTLGQGPEFLTYFQNEAQLEKSRLLSDRFSAERPKGSFSTLEIQRTEQGDSAMYLCASSSRPTETQYFGPGTRLLVL.

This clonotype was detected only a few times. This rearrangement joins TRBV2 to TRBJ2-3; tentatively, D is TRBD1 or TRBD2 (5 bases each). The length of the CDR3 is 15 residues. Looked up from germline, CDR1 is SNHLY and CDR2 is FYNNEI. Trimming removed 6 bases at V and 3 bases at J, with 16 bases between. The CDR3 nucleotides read TGTGCCAGCAGGGGTCCGTGGGACGGTACAGATACGCAGTATTTT. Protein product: CASRGPWDGTDTQYF.

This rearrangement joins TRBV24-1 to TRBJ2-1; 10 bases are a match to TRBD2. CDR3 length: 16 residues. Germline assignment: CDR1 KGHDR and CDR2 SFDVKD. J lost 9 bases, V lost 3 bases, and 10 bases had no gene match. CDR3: CATSDRGSGRATEQFF. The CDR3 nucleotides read TGTGCCACCAGTGATAGGGGCAGCGGGAGGGCCACTGAGCAGTTCTTC.

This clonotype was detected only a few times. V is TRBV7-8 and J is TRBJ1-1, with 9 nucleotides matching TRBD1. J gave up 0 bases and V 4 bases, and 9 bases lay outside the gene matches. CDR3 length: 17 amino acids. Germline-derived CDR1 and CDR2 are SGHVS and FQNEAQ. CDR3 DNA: TGTGCCAGCAGCTCGGGGACAGGGATAGACATGAACACTGAAGCTTTCTTT. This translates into CASSSGTGIDMNTEAFF.

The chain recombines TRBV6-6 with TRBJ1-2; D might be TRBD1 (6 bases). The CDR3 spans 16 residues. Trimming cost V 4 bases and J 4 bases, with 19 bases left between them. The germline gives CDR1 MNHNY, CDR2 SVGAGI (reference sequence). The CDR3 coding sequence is TGTGCCAGCAGTTTATCCGTGAGGGACACCCCCTATGGCTACACCTTC. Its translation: CASSLSVRDTPYGYTF.